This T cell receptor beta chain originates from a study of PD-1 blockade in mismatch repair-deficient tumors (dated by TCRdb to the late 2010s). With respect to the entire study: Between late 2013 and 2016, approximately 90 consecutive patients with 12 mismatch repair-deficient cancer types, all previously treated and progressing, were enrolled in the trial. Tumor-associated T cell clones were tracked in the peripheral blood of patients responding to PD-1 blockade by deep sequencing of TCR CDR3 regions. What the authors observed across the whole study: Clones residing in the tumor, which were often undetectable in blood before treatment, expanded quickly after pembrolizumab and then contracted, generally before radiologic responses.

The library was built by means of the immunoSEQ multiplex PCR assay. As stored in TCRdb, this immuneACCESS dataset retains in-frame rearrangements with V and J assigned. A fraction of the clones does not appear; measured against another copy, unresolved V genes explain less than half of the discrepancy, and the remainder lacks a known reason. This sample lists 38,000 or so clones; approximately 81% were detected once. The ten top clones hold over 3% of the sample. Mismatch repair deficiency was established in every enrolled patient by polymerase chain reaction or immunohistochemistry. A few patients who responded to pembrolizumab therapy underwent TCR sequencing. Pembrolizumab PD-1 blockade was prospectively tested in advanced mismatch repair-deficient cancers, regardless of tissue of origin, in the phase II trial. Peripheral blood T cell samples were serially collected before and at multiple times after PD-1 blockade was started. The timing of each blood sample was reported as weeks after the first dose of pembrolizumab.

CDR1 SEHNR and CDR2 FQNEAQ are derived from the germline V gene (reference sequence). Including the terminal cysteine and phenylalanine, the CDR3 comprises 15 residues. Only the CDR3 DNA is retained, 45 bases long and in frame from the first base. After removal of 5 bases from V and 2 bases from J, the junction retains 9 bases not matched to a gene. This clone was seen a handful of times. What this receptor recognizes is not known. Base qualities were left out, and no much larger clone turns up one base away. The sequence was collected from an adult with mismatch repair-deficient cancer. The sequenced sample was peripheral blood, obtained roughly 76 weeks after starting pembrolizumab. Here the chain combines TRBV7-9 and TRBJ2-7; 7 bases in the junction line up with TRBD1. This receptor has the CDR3 CASSAAGTETYEQYF. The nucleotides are TGTGCCAGCAGCGCCGCCGGGACAGAAACCTACGAGCAGTACTTC.